The rows below give T cell receptor beta chains drawn from one sample of a study of cytomegalovirus exposure and HLA in healthy donors. Assay used: immunoSEQ multiplex PCR; TCRdb lists only in-frame clones, some missing. The sample contains 200,000 or so clones, 70% to 85% of which appear only once. Sequencing input: PBMCs. The source of these receptors is a man aged 45-65 years in good health and CMV-seronegative. The CDR3 runs from the conserved cysteine through the conserved F or W. A D gene is named only where the DNA matches it firmly. Part of the rows lack a size; the others show once, few, many or a class for expanded clones.

>TRBD2|-|TRBV19|TRBJ2-7
CASSILAGGPYEQYF
TGTGCCAGTAGTATCCTAGCGGGAGGGCCCTACGAGCAGTACTTC
>-|-|TRBV28|TRBJ2-7
CASSLGGRGHEQYF
TGTGCCAGCAGTTTAGGAGGGAGAGGGCACGAGCAGTACTTC
>-|few|TRBV27|TRBJ2-6
CASSDYGGSGANVLTF
TGTGCCAGCAGTGATTACGGGGGCTCTGGGGCCAACGTCCTGACTTTC
>-|-|TRBV19|TRBJ1-3
CASRDPSGNTIYF
TGTGCCAGCAGGGATCCTTCTGGAAACACCATATATTTT
>TRBD2|-|TRBV15|TRBJ2-7
CATSGGRGSAREQYF
TGTGCCACCTCGGGAGGGAGGGGGTCGGCGCGCGAGCAGTACTTC
>TRBD2|-|TRBV7-3|TRBJ2-7
CASSLIVSAGGQRFYEQYF
TGTGCCAGCAGCTTAATCGTCTCGGCGGGAGGGCAGAGGTTCTACGAGCAGTACTTC
>TRBD1|-|TRBV12-5|TRBJ1-1
CASSSDREDTEAFF
TGTGCTAGTTCCTCCGACAGGGAGGACACTGAAGCTTTCTTT
>-|once|TRBV29-1|TRBJ2-5
CSGGRGNEQYF
TGCAGCGGGGGAAGGGGAAATGAGCAGTACTTC
>-|-|TRBV10-3|TRBJ2-3
CAISLGTDTQYF
TGTGCCATCAGCTTAGGCACAGATACGCAGTATTTT
>-|-|TRBV7-9|TRBJ2-3
CASSLVLAGNSDTQYF
TGTGCCAGCAGCTTAGTACTGGCGGGAAACTCAGATACGCAGTATTTT
>-|once|TRBV7-9|TRBJ2-7
CASSLLMGLDEQYF
TGTGCCAGCAGCTTATTAATGGGGCTCGACGAGCAGTACTTC
>-|-|TRBV5-1|TRBJ1-2
CASSLTGTSLNYGYTF
TGCGCCAGCAGCTTGACCGGGACAAGTCTGAACTATGGCTACACCTTC
>-|-|TRBV30|TRBJ2-7
CAWRTAGTYEQYF
TGTGCCTGGAGGACGGCGGGGACCTACGAGCAGTACTTC
>TRBD2|-|TRBV18|TRBJ2-1
CASSPPGGRELYNEQFF
TGTGCCAGCTCACCGCCGGGCGGGAGGGAACTCTACAATGAGCAGTTCTTC
>TRBD1|-|TRBV2|TRBJ1-2
CASRGQVGYTF
TGTGCCAGCAGGGGACAGGTCGGCTACACCTTC
>TRBD1|once|TRBV6-1|TRBJ1-4
CASLQGGSEKLFF
TGTGCCAGCTTACAGGGGGGGAGTGAAAAACTGTTTTTT
>TRBD1|-|TRBV30|TRBJ2-2
CAWRRQGAGELFF
TGTGCCTGGAGAAGACAGGGAGCCGGGGAGCTGTTTTTT
>-|-|TRBV9|TRBJ2-5
CASSGREIQETQYF
TGTGCCAGCAGCGGGAGGGAGATCCAAGAGACCCAGTACTTC
>-|-|TRBV21-1|TRBJ2-5
CASSKEGAGSKETQYF
TGTGCCAGCAGCAAAGAGGGGGCGGGGAGTAAGGAGACCCAGTACTTC
>TRBD2|-|TRBV28|TRBJ2-7
CATSGTKSYEQYF
TGTGCCACCTCCGGGACTAAGAGCTACGAGCAGTACTTC
>TRBD1|once|TRBV11-2|TRBJ2-7
CASSLLTGTGTYEQYF
TGTGCCAGCAGCTTGCTTACCGGGACAGGAACCTACGAGCAGTACTTC
>-|-|TRBV9|TRBJ1-2
CASSVVGGANHGYTF
TGTGCCAGCAGCGTAGTGGGGGGGGCGAATCATGGCTACACCTTC
>TRBD1|-|TRBV27|TRBJ2-4
CASRRDSLAKNIQYF
TGTGCCAGCAGAAGGGACAGCCTAGCCAAAAACATTCAGTACTTC
>TRBD1|-|TRBV5-5|TRBJ2-5
CASSSIPGQENQETQYF
TGTGCCAGCAGCTCCATCCCGGGACAGGAAAACCAAGAGACCCAGTACTTC
>-|-|TRBV29-1|TRBJ1-1
CSVVRSNTEAFF
TGCAGCGTTGTTAGATCGAACACTGAAGCTTTCTTT
>-|few|TRBV2|TRBJ2-7
CASSVARSSYEQYF
TGTGCCAGCAGTGTAGCGCGGAGCTCCTACGAGCAGTACTTC
>-|-|TRBV6-4|TRBJ2-3
CASSVLTGWSVGDTQYF
TGTGCCAGCAGTGTACTGACAGGTTGGAGCGTTGGTGATACGCAGTATTTT
>-|-|TRBV2|TRBJ1-1
CASSDAVGGTEAFF
TGTGCCAGCAGTGATGCGGTGGGTGGCACTGAAGCTTTCTTT
>TRBD2|few|TRBV5-4|TRBJ2-5
CASSLEVTSGSKTQYF
TGTGCCAGCAGCTTGGAGGTGACTAGCGGGTCGAAGACCCAGTACTTC
>TRBD1|-|TRBV6-5|TRBJ2-3
CASRNRGADTQYF
TGTGCCAGCAGGAACAGGGGAGCAGATACGCAGTATTTT
>-|-|TRBV7-3|TRBJ1-5
CASSLGHGQPQHF
TGTGCCAGCAGCCTAGGACACGGGCAGCCCCAGCATTTT
>-|-|TRBV29-1|TRBJ2-7
CSVEGKGLYEQYF
TGCAGCGTTGAGGGAAAGGGGCTCTACGAGCAGTACTTC
>-|-|TRBV12-5|TRBJ2-4
CASGFGDTENIQYF
TGTGCTAGTGGTTTCGGGGACACCGAAAACATTCAGTACTTC
>-|once|TRBV7-3|TRBJ2-7
CASSSNSFSYEQYF
TGTGCCAGCAGCTCCAATAGTTTCTCCTACGAGCAGTACTTC
>-|-|TRBV30|TRBJ2-3
CAWSPGNTDTQYF
TGTGCCTGGAGTCCGGGGAACACAGATACGCAGTATTTT
>-|few|TRBV18|TRBJ2-7
CASSQRTASSYEQYF
TGTGCCAGCTCACAACGGACAGCGAGCTCCTACGAGCAGTACTTC
>-|-|TRBV19|TRBJ2-6
CASISRDSGANVLTF
TGTGCCAGTATTTCCAGGGACTCTGGGGCCAACGTCCTGACTTTC